This TCR beta chain was retrieved from a study of response to subunit inactivated influenza vaccine. The study's findings and limits: Each seasonal influenza vaccination, the authors suggested, recruits few new T cells.

Comments on this clonotype: The antigen is unknown.

One entry per CDR3 protein results from TCRdb running MiXCR on the RT-PCR reads. The profile shows around 190,000 distinct CDR3 sequences, 9.2% of them singletons. Germline-derived CDR1 and CDR2 are DFQATT and SNEGSKA (reference sequence). Deletions cut 4 bases from V and 5 bases from J, with 9 bases between. The CDR3 totals 12 residues. Source: non-naive T cells sorted from PBMCs, taken on the day of vaccination. This receptor was identified in a man between 50 and 59 years old who received an inactivated influenza vaccine. The chain recombines TRBV20-1 with TRBJ2-1, with a weak D call TRBD1 (5 bases). The CDR3, as DNA: TGCAGTGCTAACAGACAGAACAATGAGCAGTTCTTC. Amino acids: CSANRQNNEQFF.